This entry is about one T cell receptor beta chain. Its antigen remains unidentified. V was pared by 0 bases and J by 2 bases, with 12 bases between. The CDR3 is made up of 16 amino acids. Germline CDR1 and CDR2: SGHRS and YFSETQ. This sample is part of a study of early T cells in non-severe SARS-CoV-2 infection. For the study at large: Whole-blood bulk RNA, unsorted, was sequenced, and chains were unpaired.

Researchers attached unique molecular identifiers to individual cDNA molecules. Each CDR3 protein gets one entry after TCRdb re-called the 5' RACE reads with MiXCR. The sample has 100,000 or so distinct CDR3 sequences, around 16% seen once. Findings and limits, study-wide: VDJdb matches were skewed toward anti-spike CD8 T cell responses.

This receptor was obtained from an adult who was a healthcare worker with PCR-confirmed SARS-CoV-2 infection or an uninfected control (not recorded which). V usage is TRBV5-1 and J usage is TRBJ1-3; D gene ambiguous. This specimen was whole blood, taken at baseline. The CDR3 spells CASSLGPGRTGNTIYF. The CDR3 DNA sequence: TGCGCCAGCAGCTTGGGACCTGGGCGGACTGGAAACACCATATATTTT.